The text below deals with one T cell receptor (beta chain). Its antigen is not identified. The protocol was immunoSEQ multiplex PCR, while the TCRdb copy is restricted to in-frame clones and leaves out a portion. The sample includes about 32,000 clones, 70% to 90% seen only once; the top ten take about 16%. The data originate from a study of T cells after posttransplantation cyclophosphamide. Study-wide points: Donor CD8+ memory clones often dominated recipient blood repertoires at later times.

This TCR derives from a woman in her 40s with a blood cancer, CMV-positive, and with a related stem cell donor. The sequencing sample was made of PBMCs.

DNA for the CDR3: TGTGCCAGCAGCTTGGGACTAGCGGGCCAAGAGACCCAGTACTTC. It translates to CASSLGLAGQETQYF. This chain links TRBV7-2 with TRBJ2-5, with 12 bases aligning to TRBD2. The CDR3 length is 15 residues. Trimming at V came to 3 bases and at J to 1 base, leaving 0 bases not matched to a gene. Germline V CDR1 and CDR2: SGHTA, FQGNSA.